One and the same sample provided the 7 T cell receptor beta chains below, sequenced in a study of T cells expressing NK-cell markers. TCRdb processed the 5' RACE reads again and assigns one entry to each CDR3 protein, with no DNA. This sample contains about 260,000 distinct CDR3 sequences. The sample comprised blood T cells: a sorted CD56 or NKG2C T cell subset, CD4+ or CD8+ T cells, or bulk PBMC T cells (not recorded which). All receptors derive from a woman between 18 and 69 years old in good health.

This chain connects TRBV20-1 to TRBJ1-4; with no DNA, the TCRdb D assignment of TRBD1 cannot be verified. This CDR3 is 14 amino acids long. Germline CDR1 and CDR2: DFQATT and SNEGSKA (reference sequence). The CDR3 region is CSASGGTTNEKLFF.

This rearrangement joins TRBV12-3 or TRBV12-4 to TRBJ2-1. There are 15 residues in the CDR3. The CDR3 reads CASRTDMSSYNEQFF.

CDR3 region: CASRSGGSGYNEQFF. The rearrangement uses TRBV2 and TRBJ2-1; as DNA is missing, the TRBD2 call by TCRdb cannot be tested. Germline CDR1 and CDR2: SNHLY and FYNNEI. The CDR3 contains 15 residues.

The V and J genes are TRBV18 and TRBJ1-1; the D gene TCRdb calls, TRBD1, cannot be checked with no DNA. The CDR3 runs 16 residues. In germline, CDR1 is KGHSH, CDR2 LQKENI. The CDR3 protein is CASSPREGRVNTEAFF.

The chain couples TRBV20-1 to TRBJ1-4; TCRdb calls TRBD1, which cannot be checked without DNA. The CDR3 has 14 residues. The V gene's germline CDR1 is DFQATT and CDR2 SNEGSKA (reference sequence). The CDR3 region is CSAQGGRFREKLFF.

This chain links TRBV18 with TRBJ2-2. Germline loops: CDR1 KGHSH, CDR2 LQKENI. The CDR3 runs 13 residues. CDR3 loop: CASSPQHAGELFF.

The chain is built from TRBV20-1 and TRBJ2-7; TCRdb's D call, TRBD2, is unchecked because there is no DNA. This CDR3 has 16 amino acids. Germline V lookup: CDR1 DFQATT, CDR2 SNEGSKA (reference sequence). CDR3 protein: CSASGPVAGGPHEQYF.